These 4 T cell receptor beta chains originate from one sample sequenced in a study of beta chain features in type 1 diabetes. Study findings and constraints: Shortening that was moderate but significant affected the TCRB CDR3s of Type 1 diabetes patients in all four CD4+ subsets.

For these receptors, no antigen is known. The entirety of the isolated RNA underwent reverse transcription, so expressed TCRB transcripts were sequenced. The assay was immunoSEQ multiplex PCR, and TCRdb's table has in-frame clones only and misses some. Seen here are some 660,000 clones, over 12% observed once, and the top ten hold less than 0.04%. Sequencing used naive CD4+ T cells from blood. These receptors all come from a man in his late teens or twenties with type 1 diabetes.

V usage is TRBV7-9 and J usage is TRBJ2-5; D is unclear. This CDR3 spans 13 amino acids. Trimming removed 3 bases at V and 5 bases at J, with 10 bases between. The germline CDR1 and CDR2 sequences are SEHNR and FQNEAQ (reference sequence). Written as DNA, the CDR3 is TGTGCCAGCAGCTTTGGGGTCGGGGAGACCCAGTACTTC. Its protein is CASSFGVGETQYF.

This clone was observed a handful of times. The CDR3 here is CASSLSTGQALLSGANVLTF. Here the CDR3 DNA reads TGTGCCAGCAGTCTCTCGACAGGCCAAGCCCTTTTATCTGGGGCCAACGTCCTGACTTTC. The gene calls are TRBV27 and TRBJ2-6; D perhaps matches TRBD1 (6 bases). Germline assignment: CDR1 MNHEY and CDR2 SMNVEV (reference sequence). V lost 5 bases and J 1 base, leaving 24 bases between the germline ends. This CDR3 contains 20 residues.

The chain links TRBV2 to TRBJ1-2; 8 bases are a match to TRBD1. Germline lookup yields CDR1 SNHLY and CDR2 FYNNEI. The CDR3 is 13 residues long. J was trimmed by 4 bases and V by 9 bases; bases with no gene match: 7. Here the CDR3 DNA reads TGTGCCAGAGACAGGGGAGGACCCTATGGCTACACCTTC. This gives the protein CARDRGGPYGYTF.

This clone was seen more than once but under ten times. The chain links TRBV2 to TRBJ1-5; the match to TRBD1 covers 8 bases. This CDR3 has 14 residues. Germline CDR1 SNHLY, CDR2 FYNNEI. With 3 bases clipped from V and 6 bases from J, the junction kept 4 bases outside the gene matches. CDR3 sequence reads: CASSEDRDSQPQHF. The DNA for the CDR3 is TGTGCCAGCAGTGAGGACAGGGATAGTCAGCCCCAGCATTTT.